This T cell receptor (beta chain) stems from a study of vaccination effects on CD4 cells after COVID-19. Study-level information: Two doses of BNT162b2 or mRNA-1273 vaccine were administered to participants.

The data were produced by immunoSEQ multiplex PCR, yet TCRdb's version contains in-frame clones alone and is incomplete. The sample contains some 68,000 clones, approximately 71% of which appear only once. On this clone: No antigen is known for it.

Sequencing followed a ViraFEST assay step that expanded antigen-specific CD4+ T cells with viral peptide pools. It was after 10 days of culture that CD4+ T cells were isolated. Having tested negative for nucleocapsid antibodies, the vaccine recipients showed no prior SARS-CoV-2 infection. Half of the medium was exchanged for IL-2 medium on both days 3 and 7. The germline gives CDR1 SGHNT, CDR2 YYREEE (reference sequence). The CDR3 covers 14 residues. V trimming: 2 bases; J trimming: 5 bases; junction bases outside the gene matches: 3. Material: CD4+ T cells from PBMCs cultured with HCoV-OC43 spike peptides, obtained before COVID-19 vaccination. Subset noted: HCoV-OC43 spike overlapping peptide pool stimulation. The chain couples TRBV5-4 to TRBJ2-1, with TRBD1 matching 8 bases. The receptor's source is a human donor who received a COVID-19 vaccine. CDR3: CASSFWTGNNEQFF. CDR3 sequence (DNA): TGTGCCAGCAGCTTTTGGACAGGGAACAATGAGCAGTTCTTC.